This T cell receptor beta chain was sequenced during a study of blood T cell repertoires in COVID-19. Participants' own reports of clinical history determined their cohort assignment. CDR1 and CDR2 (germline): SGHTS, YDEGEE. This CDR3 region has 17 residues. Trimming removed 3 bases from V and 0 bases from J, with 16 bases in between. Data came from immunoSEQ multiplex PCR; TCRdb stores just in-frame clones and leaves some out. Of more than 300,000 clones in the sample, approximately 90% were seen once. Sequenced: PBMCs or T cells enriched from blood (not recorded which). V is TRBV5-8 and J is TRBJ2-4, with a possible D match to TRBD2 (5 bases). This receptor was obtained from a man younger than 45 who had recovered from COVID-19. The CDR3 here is CASSWRKNDLAKNIQYF. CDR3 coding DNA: TGTGCCAGCAGCTGGAGGAAAAACGATCTAGCCAAAAACATTCAGTACTTC.